This T cell receptor (beta chain) was sequenced during a study of circulating and synovial CD4+ cells in juvenile arthritis (dated by TCRdb to the mid-2010s). For context, the study as a whole: Within each patient, the TCRbeta CDR3 repertoires of synovial CD4 T cells, bulk blood CD4 T cells and circulating HLA-DR+ CD4 T cells were compared. Repertoire sequencing was performed with the aim of confirming enrichment of synovial clonotypes in a circulating synovial-like CD4 T cell subset. Beyond this particular receptor, the publication reports: Circulating pathogenic-like lymphocytes clustered together with synovial T cells, and compared with bulk blood, the circulating pathogenic-like lymphocytes shared a substantially higher fraction of CDR3 sequences with synovium. Compared with bulk blood CD4 repertoires, both the synovial and the circulating pathogenic-like lymphocyte repertoires were less diverse, and some CPL samples were as oligoclonal as synovium. The difference between circulating pathogenic-like lymphocytes and bulk blood T cells was not detected by traditional Vbeta family usage analysis. CPL and bulk blood CD4 samples differed in T cell genome counts by at least an order of magnitude, so sample-size effects were addressed. Because overlap with synovium rose as sequencing depth increased, the measured fractions of shared clonotypes likely underestimated the overlap of the full repertoire.

The method behind the library was the immunoSEQ multiplex PCR assay. An external provider performed TCRbeta CDR3 sequencing as a commercial service. On the study's bioinformatics: Productive nucleotide sequences and amino acid sequences obtained through in silico translation were used in the analyses. Diversity was measured as Renyi entropy over a range of alpha values, and the median of 200 repeated subsamples was taken to equalise sample size. The distance between each pair of repertoires was calculated as one minus the Chao-modified Jaccard index, which corrects for under-sampling, and this distance was used for clustering. Frequency-weighted overlap with synovial clonotypes was computed at 200 sample sizes with 200 draws without replacement at each size, and the value at the size of the smaller sample was reported. TCRdb's version of the immuneACCESS table is confined to in-frame rearrangements and falls short of the full clone set. An unresolved V gene accounts for under half of the shortfall where checked; the remainder is of unknown origin. That table is the source of V, J and clone size, and D and trimming were worked out from the DNA. The sample has tens of thousands of clones on record, around 95% of them singletons. The ten most abundant clones make up approximately 0.19% of the sample.

Donors of the sequenced samples were patients with active juvenile idiopathic arthritis. Cells were sorted right after thawing, and dead cells were excluded with Live/Dead Fixable Near-IR Stain. With regard to this clone: Its antigen is currently not known. The input lacks base qualities; no much larger clone sits a single base away.

At the junction V is shortened by 5 bases and J by 0 bases, with 11 bases in between. The CDR3 spans 15 residues, from the cysteine through the phenylalanine. The read is trimmed to its CDR3 DNA, 45 bases read in frame from base 1. The germline V gene encodes CDR1 ENHRY and CDR2 SYGVKD. This TCR was recovered from a human donor with juvenile idiopathic arthritis. Material: CD4+ T cells from blood. The sequence links TRBV10-3 to TRBJ2-1; matching of 5 bases hints at TRBD2 as the D gene. The bases read TGTGCCATCAGTCCAGCGGATAGCTCCTACAATGAGCAGTTCTTC. This translates into CAISPADSSYNEQFF.